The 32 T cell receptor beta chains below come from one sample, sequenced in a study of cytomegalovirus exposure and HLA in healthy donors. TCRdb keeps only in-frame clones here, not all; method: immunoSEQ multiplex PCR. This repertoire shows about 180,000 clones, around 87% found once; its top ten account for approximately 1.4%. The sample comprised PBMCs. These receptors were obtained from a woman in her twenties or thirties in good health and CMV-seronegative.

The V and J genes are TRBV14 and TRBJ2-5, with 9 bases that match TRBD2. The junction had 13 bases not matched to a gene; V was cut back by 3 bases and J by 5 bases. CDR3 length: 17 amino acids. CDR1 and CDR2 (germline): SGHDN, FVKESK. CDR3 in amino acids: CASSQGQRSGGAETQYF. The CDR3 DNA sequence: TGTGCCAGCAGCCAGGGACAGCGTAGCGGGGGTGCGGAGACCCAGTACTTC.

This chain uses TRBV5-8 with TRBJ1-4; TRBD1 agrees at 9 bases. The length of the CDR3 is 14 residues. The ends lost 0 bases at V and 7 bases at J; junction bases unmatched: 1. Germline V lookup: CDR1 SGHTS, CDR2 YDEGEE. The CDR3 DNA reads TGTGCCAGCAGCTTGGGGGACAGGGTTGAAAAACTGTTTTTT. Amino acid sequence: CASSLGDRVEKLFF.

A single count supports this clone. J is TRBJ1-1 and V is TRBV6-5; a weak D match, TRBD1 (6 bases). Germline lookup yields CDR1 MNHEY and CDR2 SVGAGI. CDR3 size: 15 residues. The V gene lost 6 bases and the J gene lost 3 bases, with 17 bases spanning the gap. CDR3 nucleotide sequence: TGTGCCAGCAGGGGGGGGCTGGGAAGACACACTGAAGCTTTCTTT. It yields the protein CASRGGLGRHTEAFF.

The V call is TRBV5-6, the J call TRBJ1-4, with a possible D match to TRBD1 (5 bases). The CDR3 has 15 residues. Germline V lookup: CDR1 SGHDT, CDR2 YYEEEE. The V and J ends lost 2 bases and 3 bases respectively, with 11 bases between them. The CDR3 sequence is CASSFRGIANEKLFF. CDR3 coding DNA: TGTGCCAGCAGCTTCCGGGGGATCGCTAATGAAAAACTGTTTTTT.

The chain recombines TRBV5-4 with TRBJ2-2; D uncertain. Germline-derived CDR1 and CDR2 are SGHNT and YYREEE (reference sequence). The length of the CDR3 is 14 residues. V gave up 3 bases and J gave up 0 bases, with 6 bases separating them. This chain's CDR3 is CASSWHTNTGELFF. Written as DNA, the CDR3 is TGTGCCAGCAGCTGGCATACGAACACCGGGGAGCTGTTTTTT.

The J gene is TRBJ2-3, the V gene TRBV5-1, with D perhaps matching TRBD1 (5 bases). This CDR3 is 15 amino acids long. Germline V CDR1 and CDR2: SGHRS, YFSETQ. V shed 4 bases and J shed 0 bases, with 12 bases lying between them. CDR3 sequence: CASSEDTPSTDTQYF. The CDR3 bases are TGCGCCAGCAGCGAGGACACCCCTAGCACAGATACGCAGTATTTT.

In nucleotides, the CDR3 is TGCGCCAGCAGCTCAATGTACAGTGCTGCTCGCACTGAAGCTTTCTTT. It codes for CASSSMYSAARTEAFF. The chain uses TRBV5-1 and TRBJ1-1, with D unresolved. CDR3 size: 16 residues. Per the germline V gene, CDR1 is SGHRS and CDR2 is YFSETQ. V was clipped by 3 bases and J by 4 bases, with 19 bases between them.

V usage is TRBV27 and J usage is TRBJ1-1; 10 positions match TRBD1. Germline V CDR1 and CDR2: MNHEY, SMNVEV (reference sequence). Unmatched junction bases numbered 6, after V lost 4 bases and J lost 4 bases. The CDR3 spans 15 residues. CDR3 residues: CASSSRQGAGTEAFF. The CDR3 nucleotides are TGTGCCAGCAGTTCGCGACAGGGGGCTGGCACTGAAGCTTTCTTT.

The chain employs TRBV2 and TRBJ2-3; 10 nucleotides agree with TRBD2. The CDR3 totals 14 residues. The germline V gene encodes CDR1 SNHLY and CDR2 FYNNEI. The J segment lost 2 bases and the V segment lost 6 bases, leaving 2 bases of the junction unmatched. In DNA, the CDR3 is TGTGCCAGCAGACTAGCGGGGCTCACAGATACGCAGTATTTT. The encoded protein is CASRLAGLTDTQYF.

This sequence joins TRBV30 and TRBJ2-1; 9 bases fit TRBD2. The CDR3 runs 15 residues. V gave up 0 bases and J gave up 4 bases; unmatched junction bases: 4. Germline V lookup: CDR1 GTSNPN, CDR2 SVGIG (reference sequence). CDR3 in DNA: TGTGCCTGGAGTGTACGGCTAGCGGGGTACAATGAGCAGTTCTTC. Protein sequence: CAWSVRLAGYNEQFF.

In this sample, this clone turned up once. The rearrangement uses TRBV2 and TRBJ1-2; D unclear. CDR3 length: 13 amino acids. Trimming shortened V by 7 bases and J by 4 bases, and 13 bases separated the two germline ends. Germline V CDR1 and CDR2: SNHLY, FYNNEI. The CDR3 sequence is CASNGRRVYGYTF. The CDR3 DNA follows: TGTGCCAGCAACGGGAGGAGGGTCTATGGCTACACCTTC.

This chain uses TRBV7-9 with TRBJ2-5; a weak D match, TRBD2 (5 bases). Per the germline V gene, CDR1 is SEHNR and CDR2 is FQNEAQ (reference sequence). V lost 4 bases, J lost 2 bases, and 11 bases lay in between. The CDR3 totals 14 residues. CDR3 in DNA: TGTGCCAGCAGCTCGCCAGGACTGCAAGAGACCCAGTACTTC. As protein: CASSSPGLQETQYF.

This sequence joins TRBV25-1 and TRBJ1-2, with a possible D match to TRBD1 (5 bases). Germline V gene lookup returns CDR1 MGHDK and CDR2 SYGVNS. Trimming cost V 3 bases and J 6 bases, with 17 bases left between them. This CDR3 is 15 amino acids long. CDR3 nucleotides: TGTGCCAGCAGTGACGCAGGGACTCTCGGTAATGGCTACACCTTC. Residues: CASSDAGTLGNGYTF.

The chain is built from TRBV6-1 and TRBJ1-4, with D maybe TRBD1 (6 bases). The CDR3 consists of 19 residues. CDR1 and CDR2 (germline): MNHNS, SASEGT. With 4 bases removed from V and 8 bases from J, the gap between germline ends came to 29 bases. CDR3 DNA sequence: TGTGCCAGCAGTGTGGGGCGGGTGCACGCGACGGGACAAAACGAAAAACTGTTTTTT. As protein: CASSVGRVHATGQNEKLFF.

The CDR3 coding sequence is TGTGCCAGCAGTGAAGGTCTAGCTCCCTACAATGAGCAGTTCTTC. Its protein product is CASSEGLAPYNEQFF. This chain uses TRBV6-1 with TRBJ2-1; a possible D gene is TRBD2 (5 bases). CDR3 length: 15 amino acids. The germline V gene has CDR1 MNHNS and CDR2 SASEGT. Trimming left V 1 base short and J 2 bases short, with 9 bases between.

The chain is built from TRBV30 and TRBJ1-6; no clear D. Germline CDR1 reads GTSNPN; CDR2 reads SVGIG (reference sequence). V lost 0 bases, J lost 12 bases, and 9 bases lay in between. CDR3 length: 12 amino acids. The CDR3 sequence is CAWSVPSKPLHF. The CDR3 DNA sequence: TGTGCCTGGAGTGTACCTAGCAAACCCCTCCACTTT.

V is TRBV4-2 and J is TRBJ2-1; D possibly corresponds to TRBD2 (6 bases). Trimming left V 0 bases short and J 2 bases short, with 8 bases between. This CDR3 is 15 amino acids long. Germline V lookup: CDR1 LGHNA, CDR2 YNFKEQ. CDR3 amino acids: CASSQEWGAYNEQFF. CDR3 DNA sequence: TGTGCCAGCAGCCAAGAATGGGGGGCCTACAATGAGCAGTTCTTC.

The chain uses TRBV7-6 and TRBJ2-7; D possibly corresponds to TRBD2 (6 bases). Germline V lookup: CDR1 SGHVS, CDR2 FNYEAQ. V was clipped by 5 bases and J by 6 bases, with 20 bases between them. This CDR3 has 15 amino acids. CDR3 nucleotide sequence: TGTGCCAGCAGCCCCCTCCTTGGAGGGAGGAGCGAGCAGTACTTC. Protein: CASSPLLGGRSEQYF.

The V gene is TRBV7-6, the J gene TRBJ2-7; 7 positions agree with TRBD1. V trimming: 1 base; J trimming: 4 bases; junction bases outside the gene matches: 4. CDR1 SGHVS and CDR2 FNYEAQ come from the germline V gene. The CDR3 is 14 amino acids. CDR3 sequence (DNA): TGTGCCAGCAGCTTAGGGGGGACAGATTACGAGCAGTACTTC. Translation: CASSLGGTDYEQYF.

The CDR3 loop reads CASSLLGGLEAFF. CDR3 sequence (DNA): TGTGCCAGCAGCTTGTTGGGGGGGCTTGAAGCTTTCTTT. This chain uses TRBV5-5 with TRBJ1-1, with D possibly being TRBD1 (6 bases). The V end lost 1 base, the J end lost 7 bases, and 11 bases lay between the germline ends. CDR3 length: 13 amino acids. Germline V gives CDR1 SGHKS, CDR2 YYEKEE (reference sequence).

The CDR3 region is CASSLDLGQPQHF. The CDR3 nucleotides read TGTGCCAGCAGCTTGGATCTGGGCCAGCCCCAGCATTTT. The V and J genes are TRBV5-4 and TRBJ1-5; D is ambiguous. Germline V lookup: CDR1 SGHNT, CDR2 YYREEE (reference sequence). The CDR3 is 13 residues long. The V end was cut by 0 bases, the J end by 7 bases, with 8 bases between.

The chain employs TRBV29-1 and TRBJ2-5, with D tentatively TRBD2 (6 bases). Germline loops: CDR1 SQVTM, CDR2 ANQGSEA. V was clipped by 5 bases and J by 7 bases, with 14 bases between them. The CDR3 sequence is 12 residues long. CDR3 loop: CSVREMGGTQYF. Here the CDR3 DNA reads TGCAGCGTTCGGGAGATGGGGGGGACCCAGTACTTC.

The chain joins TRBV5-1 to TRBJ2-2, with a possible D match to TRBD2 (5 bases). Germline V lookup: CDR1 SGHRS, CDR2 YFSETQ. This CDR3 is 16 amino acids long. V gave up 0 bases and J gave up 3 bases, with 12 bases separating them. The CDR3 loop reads CASSLAIGVDTGELFF. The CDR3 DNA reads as TGCGCCAGCAGCTTGGCCATCGGGGTAGACACCGGGGAGCTGTTTTTT.

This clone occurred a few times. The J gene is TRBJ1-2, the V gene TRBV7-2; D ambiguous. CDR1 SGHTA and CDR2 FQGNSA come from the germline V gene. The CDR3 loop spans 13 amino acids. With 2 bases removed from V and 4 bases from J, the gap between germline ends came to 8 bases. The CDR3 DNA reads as TGTGCCAGCAGCTTACAGGAATTCTATGGCTACACCTTC. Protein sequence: CASSLQEFYGYTF.

The CDR3 DNA follows: TGTGCCAGCAGCTCCGGGACACCCAAAGCCTATGGCTACACCTTC. This translates into CASSSGTPKAYGYTF. The chain is built from TRBV5-8 and TRBJ1-2; perhaps TRBD1 as D (6 bases). Germline CDR1 SGHTS, CDR2 YDEGEE. V was pared by 3 bases and J by 4 bases, with 16 bases between. The CDR3 length is 15 residues.

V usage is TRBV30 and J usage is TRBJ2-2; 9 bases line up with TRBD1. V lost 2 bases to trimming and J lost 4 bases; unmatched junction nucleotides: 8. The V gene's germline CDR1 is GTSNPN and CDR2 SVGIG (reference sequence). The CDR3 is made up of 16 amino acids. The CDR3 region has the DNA TGTGCCTGGAGTCTGGTGGGACAGGGCCGCACCGGGGAGCTGTTTTTT. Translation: CAWSLVGQGRTGELFF.

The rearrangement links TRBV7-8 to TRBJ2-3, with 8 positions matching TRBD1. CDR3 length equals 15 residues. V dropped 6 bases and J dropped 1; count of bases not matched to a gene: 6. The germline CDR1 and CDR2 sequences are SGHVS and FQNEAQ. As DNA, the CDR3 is TGTGCCAGCAGTCGACAGGGGAAGGGCACAGATACGCAGTATTTT. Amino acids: CASSRQGKGTDTQYF.

The CDR3, as DNA: TGCGCCAGCAATAATTTAGGACAGCTCCCAGATACGCAGTATTTT. This codes for CASNNLGQLPDTQYF. The V call is TRBV5-1, the J call TRBJ2-3; a weak D match, TRBD1 (6 bases). Germline V gene data show CDR1 as SGHRS and CDR2 as YFSETQ. The length of the CDR3 is 15 residues. V was cut by 6 bases and J by 4 bases, with 18 bases left in between.

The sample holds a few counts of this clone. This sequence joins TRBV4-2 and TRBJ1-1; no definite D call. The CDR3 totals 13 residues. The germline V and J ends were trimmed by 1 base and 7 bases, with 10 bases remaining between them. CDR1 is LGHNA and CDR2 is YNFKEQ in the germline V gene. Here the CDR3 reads CASSQAQTFEAFF. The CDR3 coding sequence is TGTGCCAGCAGCCAAGCCCAGACATTTGAAGCTTTCTTT.

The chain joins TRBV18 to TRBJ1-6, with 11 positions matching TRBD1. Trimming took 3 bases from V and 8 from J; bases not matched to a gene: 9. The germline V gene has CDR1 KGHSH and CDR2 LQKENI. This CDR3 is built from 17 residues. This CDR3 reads CASSPTLGTGGDSPLHF. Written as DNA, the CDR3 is TGTGCCAGCTCACCGACGCTAGGGACAGGGGGAGATTCACCCCTCCACTTT.

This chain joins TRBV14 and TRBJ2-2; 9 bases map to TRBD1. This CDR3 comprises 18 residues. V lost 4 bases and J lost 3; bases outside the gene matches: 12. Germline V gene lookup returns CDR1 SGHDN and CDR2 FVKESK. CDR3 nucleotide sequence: TGTGCCAGCAGCCTAGGGACCGGGACAGGGATTTACACCGGGGAGCTGTTTTTT. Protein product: CASSLGTGTGIYTGELFF.

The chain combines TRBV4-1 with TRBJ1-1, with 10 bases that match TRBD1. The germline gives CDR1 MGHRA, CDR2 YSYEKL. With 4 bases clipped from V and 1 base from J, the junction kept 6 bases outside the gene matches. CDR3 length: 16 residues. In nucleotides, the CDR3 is TGCGCCAGCAGCCCTGGGACAGGGGCCAAGAACACTGAAGCTTTCTTT. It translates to CASSPGTGAKNTEAFF.